This is a list of T cell receptor beta chains from one sample in a study of control samples from healthy donors and cancer patients. This table comes from immunoSEQ multiplex PCR, and its TCRdb copy is limited to in-frame clones, with some not included. The repertoire consists of roughly 120,000 clones, with 87% occurring once and the leading ten covering about 12%. The sample taken for sequencing was blood. Receptors were obtained from a man aged 25 to 40 in good health. Each CDR3 is given with its conserved first and last residue. Each record gives: CDR3 length, J gene, clone size, D gene, V gene, CDR3 protein, CDR3 DNA. A D gene is named only where the DNA matches it firmly. Rows may omit the clone size; those that give it use once, few, many or a size class.

>15|TRBJ1-1|once|TRBD1|TRBV18
CASSPLQGARTEAFF
TGTGCCAGCTCACCATTGCAGGGGGCGCGCACTGAAGCTTTCTTT
>12|TRBJ1-4|.|.|TRBV19
CASSWANEKLFF
TGTGCCAGTAGTTGGGCGAACGAAAAACTGTTTTTT
>12|TRBJ1-5|.|.|TRBV20-1
CSASSGDQPQHF
TGCAGTGCTAGTTCAGGGGATCAGCCCCAGCATTTT
>12|TRBJ1-1|.|.|TRBV7-9
CASSPLNTEAFF
TGTGCCAGCAGCCCCCTTAACACTGAAGCTTTCTTT
>12|TRBJ2-7|.|.|TRBV5-1
CASSLGAYEQYF
TGCGCCAGCAGCTTGGGGGCCTACGAGCAGTACTTC
>18|TRBJ1-3|once|.|TRBV14
CASSQDPRKRYSGNTIYF
TGTGCCAGCAGCCAAGATCCCAGGAAGCGCTACTCTGGAAACACCATATATTTT
>15|TRBJ2-1|.|TRBD1|TRBV6-5
CASSYSRTGAPEQFF
TGTGCCAGCAGTTACTCGCGGACAGGGGCTCCTGAGCAGTTCTTC
>13|TRBJ1-5|.|.|TRBV5-5
CASSSLDRATQHF
TGTGCCAGCAGCTCCTTGGACCGGGCAACCCAGCATTTT
>17|TRBJ1-6|.|.|TRBV3-1/TRBV3-2
CASSQDLSNSYNSPLHF
TGTGCCAGCAGCCAAGATTTAAGTAACTCCTATAATTCACCCCTCCACTTT
>15|TRBJ2-7|once|.|TRBV4-2
CASSQEAGFRNEQYF
TGTGCCAGCAGCCAAGAAGCGGGCTTTCGGAACGAGCAGTACTTC
>16|TRBJ1-2|.|TRBD1|TRBV4-1
CAPSQGRGGQGEGYTF
TGCGCCCCCAGCCAAGGGCGGGGGGGACAGGGTGAAGGCTACACCTTC
>16|TRBJ2-5|.|TRBD2|TRBV2
CASGARSGGVGETQYF
TGTGCCAGCGGAGCCCGTAGCGGGGGGGTCGGAGAGACCCAGTACTTC
>14|TRBJ2-5|.|.|TRBV11-2
CASSFGAGAHPQYF
TGTGCCAGCAGCTTTGGGGCGGGGGCCCACCCCCAGTACTTC
>15|TRBJ1-3|.|.|TRBV6-1
CASSESPGTGNTIYF
TGTGCCAGCAGTGAATCCCCAGGGACTGGAAACACCATATATTTT
>15|TRBJ1-4|.|.|TRBV5-6
CASSSLGGVKEKLFF
TGTGCCAGCAGCTCCCTAGGGGGTGTAAAAGAAAAACTGTTTTTT
>14|TRBJ2-2|.|.|TRBV24-1
CATSDLQGTGELFF
TGTGCCACCAGTGACTTACAGGGCACCGGGGAGCTGTTTTTT
>11|TRBJ1-1|.|.|TRBV9
CASSVATEAFF
TGTGCCAGCAGCGTAGCAACTGAAGCTTTCTTT
>13|TRBJ1-1|once|.|TRBV7-2
CASSLQGNTEAFF
TGTGCCAGCAGCTTACAGGGGAACACTGAAGCTTTCTTT
>14|TRBJ2-7|.|.|TRBV7-3
CASSLGHQAGEQYF
TGTGCCAGCAGCTTGGGACATCAAGCGGGCGAGCAGTACTTC
>17|TRBJ1-3|.|TRBD1|TRBV10-1
CASSDRRDRSFGNTIYF
TGCGCCAGCAGTGACCGCCGGGACAGGAGCTTTGGAAACACCATATATTTT
>16|TRBJ1-2|few|.|TRBV4-1
CASSQVPTGTGYGYTF
TGCGCCAGCAGCCAAGTACCTACCGGGACCGGCTATGGCTACACCTTC
>16|TRBJ2-3|.|.|TRBV19
CASRPAGLTSTDTQYF
TGTGCCAGTAGACCCGCGGGACTCACTAGCACAGATACGCAGTATTTT
>15|TRBJ1-5|.|.|TRBV4-2
CASSQEEGSNQPQHF
TGTGCCAGCAGCCAAGAAGAGGGAAGCAATCAGCCCCAGCATTTT
>14|TRBJ1-1|.|TRBD1|TRBV11-2
CASSLYSGQAEAFF
TGTGCCAGCAGCCTTTACTCGGGACAGGCGGAAGCTTTCTTT
>16|TRBJ1-2|.|TRBD1|TRBV7-2
CASSLVSRGLLYGYTF
TGTGCCAGCAGCTTAGTATCCAGGGGGCTTCTCTATGGCTACACCTTC
>13|TRBJ1-1|.|.|TRBV7-3
CASSLYQGLGAFF
TGTGCCAGCAGCTTATATCAGGGGCTGGGGGCTTTCTTT
>12|TRBJ1-2|once|.|TRBV30
CAWWGGNYGYTF
TGTGCCTGGTGGGGGGGGAACTATGGCTACACCTTC
>16|TRBJ1-2|.|TRBD1|TRBV4-1
CASSQVPVGGWYGYTF
TGCGCCAGCAGCCAAGTACCAGTAGGGGGCTGGTATGGCTACACCTTC
>13|TRBJ1-1|once|.|TRBV12-3/TRBV12-4
CASSFYLNTEAFF
TGTGCCAGCAGTTTTTACTTGAACACTGAAGCTTTCTTT
>14|TRBJ2-7|.|TRBD1|TRBV10-1
CASSEGTAVREQYF
TGCGCCAGCAGTGAGGGGACAGCCGTCCGCGAGCAGTACTTC
>13|TRBJ2-5|.|.|TRBV7-3
CASSPGIQETQYF
TGTGCCAGCAGCCCCGGAATTCAAGAGACCCAGTACTTC
>15|TRBJ1-3|once|.|TRBV6-6
CASSYLTESGNTIYF
TGTGCCAGCAGTTACTTGACCGAGTCTGGAAACACCATATATTTT